Below are 26 T cell receptor beta chains sequenced from a single sample in a study of T-cell memory formation after mild COVID-19. TCRdb fed the 5' RACE reads into MiXCR, producing one record per CDR3 protein. This table holds 250,000 to 350,000 distinct CDR3 sequences, less than 20% found once. The sequencing input was PBMCs or a T cell subset sorted from them (not recorded which). The receptors were sampled from a man aged 18 to 30 who had mild COVID-19 (a few samples of this study predate the infection). Cell type and time point are not known.

V is TRBV6-5 and J is TRBJ1-2; D ambiguous. Trimming took off 6 bases at V and 0 bases at J, with 11 bases between the two ends. This CDR3 contains 14 residues. CDR1 and CDR2 (germline): MNHEY, SVGAGI. CDR3 residues: CASRTGESNYGYTF. DNA for the CDR3: TGTGCCAGCAGAACCGGGGAGTCTAACTATGGCTACACCTTC.

This clonotype was recorded a few times. The junction departs from germline at one end; a sequencing error may be responsible. The V and J genes are TRBV5-1 and TRBJ2-2; possibly TRBD1 for D (6 bases). The germline gives CDR1 SGHRS, CDR2 YFSETQ. The CDR3 is made up of 15 amino acids. The CDR3 region is CASSSRGGEHRGNLF. CDR3 DNA sequence: TGCGCCAGCAGCTCCCGAGGGGGAGAGCACCGGGGAAACCTTTTT.

The chain uses TRBV7-2 and TRBJ1-1; 7 bases map to TRBD1. V was clipped by 1 base and J by 0 bases; unmatched bases: 5. This CDR3 comprises 16 residues. Germline V gene sequence: CDR1 SGHTA, CDR2 FQGNSA. The CDR3 region is CASSLGGRGMNTEAFF. CDR3 sequence (DNA): TGTGCCAGCAGCTTAGGAGGCAGGGGGATGAACACTGAAGCTTTCTTT.

V gene TRBV5-1 combines with J gene TRBJ1-2; D is perhaps TRBD1 (6 bases). V lost 9 bases and J lost 6, with 18 bases in between. This CDR3 is 13 amino acids long. The germline gives CDR1 SGHRS, CDR2 YFSETQ. The CDR3, as DNA: TGCGCCATCTCGAAGGGGGGTGGAGATGGCTACACCTTC. Protein product: CAISKGGGDGYTF.

The chain joins TRBV30 to TRBJ2-5; D call uncertain. Germline V CDR1 and CDR2: GTSNPN, SVGIG (reference sequence). Trimming removed 2 bases from V and 5 bases from J, with 15 bases in between. This CDR3 has 14 amino acids. The CDR3: CAWSPGPPLETQYF. The CDR3 nucleotides read TGTGCCTGGAGTCCTGGACCCCCCCTGGAGACCCAGTACTTC.

The rearrangement links TRBV4-1 to TRBJ2-5; the D gene is possibly TRBD2 (5 bases). V shed 4 bases and J shed 3 bases, with 12 bases lying between them. This CDR3 region has 14 residues. Germline V gene data show CDR1 as MGHRA and CDR2 as YSYEKL. The CDR3 spells CASSRDEGKETQYF. The CDR3 nucleotides are TGCGCCAGCAGCCGGGATGAGGGAAAAGAGACCCAGTACTTC.

V and J are TRBV5-1 and TRBJ2-7; the D is unclear. Germline assignment: CDR1 SGHRS and CDR2 YFSETQ. The V end was cut by 2 bases, the J end by 3 bases, with 9 bases between. The CDR3 sequence is 13 residues long. The CDR3 sequence: CASSFGGNYEQYF. CDR3 coding DNA: TGCGCCAGCAGCTTCGGCGGAAACTACGAGCAGTACTTC. The variable domain in full, with the rest retrieved from reference TRBV5-1 and TRBJ2-7, is KAGVTQTPRYLIKTRGQQVTLSCSPISGHRSVSWYQQTPGQGLQFLFEYFSETQRNKGNFPGRFSGRQFSNSRSEMNVSTLELGDSALYLCASSFGGNYEQYFGPGTRLTVT.

The CDR3 nucleotides are TGCAGTGCCCTCGGGGGGTCGGCAGCTTTCTTT. Amino acids: CSALGGSAAFF. The V gene is TRBV20-1, the J gene TRBJ1-1; possible D gene TRBD1, 5 bases. This CDR3 is 11 amino acids long. Trimming cost V 6 bases and J 10 bases, with 15 bases left between them. Germline V gene data show CDR1 as DFQATT and CDR2 as SNEGSKA (reference sequence).

The rearrangement uses TRBV9 and TRBJ2-2; TRBD2 agrees at 7 bases. Per germline, CDR1 SGDLS and CDR2 YYNGEE. V was clipped by 1 base and J by 6 bases; unmatched bases: 3. The CDR3 extends over 14 amino acids. As DNA, the CDR3 is TGTGCCAGCAGCGTAATGGGGGGGTCCGGGGAGCTGTTTTTT. Residues: CASSVMGGSGELFF.

The V and J genes are TRBV3-1 and TRBJ1-5; no firm D call. This CDR3 spans 12 amino acids. Germline V gene data show CDR1 as LGHDT and CDR2 as YNNKEL (reference sequence). The germline V and J ends were trimmed by 5 bases and 5 bases, with 7 bases remaining between them. CDR3 region: CASSMLDQPQHF. The CDR3 DNA reads as TGTGCCAGCAGCATGCTTGATCAGCCCCAGCATTTT.

This clonotype occurred a few times. J is TRBJ1-4 and V is TRBV10-3; D possibly corresponds to TRBD1 (5 bases). This CDR3 has 12 residues. Between the trimmed V and J ends, which lost 9 bases and 4 bases, there was a span of 9 bases. Looked up from germline, CDR1 is ENHRY and CDR2 is SYGVKD. Here the CDR3 reads CAISDSNEKLFF. In DNA form, the CDR3 reads TGTGCCATTTCCGACAGTAATGAAAAACTGTTTTTT.

The sample holds many counts of this clonotype. At one end, the junction sequence differs from germline, possibly due to a read error. The chain recombines TRBV7-7 with TRBJ2-1; D is uncertain. Germline CDR1 reads SSHAT; CDR2 reads FNYEAQ (reference sequence). This CDR3 has 13 residues. The CDR3 DNA follows: TGTGCTAGCAGCCCGGGCCATGACAATGAGCAGTTCTTC. Protein sequence: CASSPGHDNEQFF. Full variable domain (missing parts from reference TRBV7-7 and TRBJ2-1): GAGVSQSPRYKVTKRGQDVTLRCDPISSHATLYWYQQALGQGPEFLTYFNYEAQPDKSGLPSDRFSAERPEGSISTLTIQRTEQRDSAMYRCASSPGHDNEQFFGPGTRLTVL.

This clonotype was observed a handful of times. The CDR3 nucleotides read TGTGCCAGCAGCGCCCGACCGACTCTAGCCAAAAACATTCAGTACTTC. Amino acid sequence: CASSARPTLAKNIQYF. This sequence joins TRBV7-9 and TRBJ2-4; D not certain. Germline CDR1 is SEHNR and CDR2 is FQNEAQ (reference sequence). The CDR3 has 16 amino acids. The germline V and J ends were trimmed by 5 bases and 0 bases, with 14 bases remaining between them.

The CDR3 DNA reads TGTGCCATCAGTGGAAACCTAAACTCTGGAAACACCATATATTTT. Its protein is CAISGNLNSGNTIYF. V and J are TRBV10-3 and TRBJ1-3, with D hard to call. The V gene's germline CDR1 is ENHRY and CDR2 SYGVKD. Trimming took 4 bases from V and 0 from J, leaving 10 bases between them. The CDR3 length is 15 residues.

The chain recombines TRBV6-2 or TRBV6-3 with TRBJ2-7, with TRBD2 as a possible D gene (5 bases). The CDR3 sequence is 13 residues long. The germline V gene has CDR1 MNHEY and CDR2 SVGEGT. The V end was cut by 11 bases, the J end by 3 bases, with 17 bases between. As DNA, the CDR3 is TGTGCCCCCCCCCAGCGGCGCCTCTACGAGCAGTACGTC. It specifies CAPPQRRLYEQYV.

This clonotype was recorded many times. This rearrangement joins TRBV11-2 to TRBJ2-5, with D tentatively TRBD2 (5 bases). CDR3 size: 13 residues. Germline values: CDR1 SGHAT, CDR2 FQNNGV. Trimming pared 5 bases from V and 5 bases from J, leaving 12 bases between. The CDR3 DNA sequence: TGTGCCAGCAGCCGGGGAGTAGTCGAGACCCAGTACTTC. It encodes CASSRGVVETQYF. The full variable domain, its missing parts supplied by reference TRBV11-2 and TRBJ2-5, is EAGVAQSPRYKIIEKRQSVAFWCNPISGHATLYWYQQILGQGPKLLIQFQNNGVVDDSQLPKDRFSAERLKGVDSTLKIQPAKLEDSAVYLCASSRGVVETQYFGPGTRLLVL.

This clonotype was detected many times. The gene calls are TRBV19 and TRBJ1-1; D gene unclear. The V and J ends lost 6 bases and 2 bases respectively, with 10 bases between them. This CDR3 is 13 amino acids long. Germline-derived CDR1 and CDR2 are LNHDA and SQIVND (reference sequence). This chain's CDR3 is CASSRGVNTEAFF. The CDR3, as DNA: TGTGCCAGTAGCCGCGGGGTTAACACTGAAGCTTTCTTT.

This clonotype was counted a few times. The J gene is TRBJ2-5, the V gene TRBV4-2; no reliable D call. The length of the CDR3 is 15 residues. Trimming pared 0 bases from V and 3 bases from J, leaving 11 bases between. Germline CDR1 LGHNA, CDR2 YNFKEQ. The CDR3 DNA reads TGTGCCAGCAGCCAAGAGCCCACCCCTAAAGAGACCCAGTACTTC. Translated, it gives CASSQEPTPKETQYF.

The rearrangement links TRBV4-1 to TRBJ1-2; D call uncertain. The CDR3 totals 15 residues. Trimming pared 1 base from V and 8 bases from J, leaving 17 bases between. The germline V gene has CDR1 MGHRA and CDR2 YSYEKL. The CDR3 nucleotides read TGCGCCAGCAGCCAAGGCGTCTCGGGCCCTGGAGGCTACACCTTC. Encoded protein: CASSQGVSGPGGYTF.

This clonotype was counted a few times. The V call is TRBV6-2 or TRBV6-3, the J call TRBJ2-5; 9 bases fit TRBD1. The CDR3 is made up of 18 amino acids. The ends lost 0 bases at V and 3 bases at J; junction bases unmatched: 11. Germline V lookup: CDR1 MNHEY, CDR2 SVGEGT. CDR3 loop: CASSYSLIGQGHEETQYF. The CDR3 DNA reads as TGTGCCAGCAGTTACTCGTTGATAGGACAGGGGCATGAAGAGACCCAGTACTTC.

This clonotype was observed a handful of times. The genes are TRBV9 and TRBJ2-2, with unresolved D. Trimming shortened V by 1 base and J by 4 bases, and 11 bases separated the two germline ends. The CDR3 is 15 residues long. From germline, CDR1 is SGDLS and CDR2 YYNGEE. The CDR3 nucleotides are TGTGCCAGCAGCGTACTCGTGGGCGGCACCGGGGAGCTGTTTTTT. It translates to CASSVLVGGTGELFF.

The CDR3 DNA reads as TGCGCCAGCAGCCCCCTCGGAAATATGAACACTGAAGCTTTCTTT. Translation gives CASSPLGNMNTEAFF. V is TRBV4-1 and J is TRBJ1-1, with D hard to call. V was clipped by 4 bases and J by 0 bases, with 12 bases between them. CDR3 length: 15 residues. Germline assignment: CDR1 MGHRA and CDR2 YSYEKL.

In its sample, this clonotype was seen many times. The V and J genes are TRBV20-1 and TRBJ2-4; D gene unclear. V was trimmed by 5 bases and J by 1 base, leaving 9 bases between them. The CDR3 loop spans 13 amino acids. Germline CDR1 is DFQATT and CDR2 is SNEGSKA (reference sequence). The CDR3 sequence is CSAPSLAKNIQYF. The DNA for the CDR3 is TGCAGTGCTCCTTCCCTGGCCAAAAACATTCAGTACTTC.

V and J are TRBV14 and TRBJ1-6; D unclear. V was cut by 6 bases and J by 10 bases, with 22 bases left in between. In germline, CDR1 is SGHDN, CDR2 FVKESK. The CDR3 is 16 residues long. CDR3 DNA sequence: TGTGCCAGCAGTCGTTCGGGTCCGTCGTTACAATCACCCCTCCACTTT. Its translation is CASSRSGPSLQSPLHF.

This clonotype was seen a handful of times. This chain joins TRBV4-2 and TRBJ1-2, with TRBD1 identical over 10 bases. There are 16 residues in the CDR3. CDR1 LGHNA and CDR2 YNFKEQ come from the germline V gene. The J segment lost 7 bases and the V segment lost 0 bases, leaving 8 bases of the junction unmatched. The CDR3 region has the DNA TGTGCCAGCAGCCAAGAAGGAGGGGGACAGGGGAGTGGCTACACCTTC. Protein product: CASSQEGGGQGSGYTF.

V and J are TRBV28 and TRBJ2-7, with a tentative D call TRBD1 (5 bases). CDR1 is MDHEN and CDR2 is SYDVKM in the germline V gene. The V and J ends lost 5 bases and 2 bases respectively, with 13 bases between them. The CDR3 is 14 residues long. CDR3 region: CASSLGGAPYEQYV. The CDR3 nucleotides read TGTGCCAGCAGTCTTGGTGGGGCCCCCTACGAGCAGTACGTC.